This TCR beta chain was sequenced in a study of cytomegalovirus exposure and HLA in healthy donors. Study-level results: By HLA locus, TCR association rates varied in a later analysis, with DRB1 showing the most and HLA-C the fewest. The investigators catalogued 150 to 200 TCR beta chains as cytomegalovirus-associated. Productive rates of about 87% or about 30% were seen for most TCR beta V segments in an earlier analysis.

As regards this clone: Its antigen is not identified.

Per the germline V gene, CDR1 is LNHDA and CDR2 is SQIVND (reference sequence). V was cut by 5 bases and J by 0 bases, with 7 bases left in between. This CDR3 contains 13 residues. PCR involved 60 Vbeta and 13 Jbeta primers. Libraries were prepared by immunoSEQ multiplex PCR; TCRdb keeps only in-frame clonotypes and omits some of them. The data contain some 150,000 clones, roughly 78% of them seen just once; the ten biggest clones take up around 3%. Sequencing used PBMCs. This sequence joins TRBV19 and TRBJ1-1; D call uncertain. The TCR was taken from a middle-aged man in good health and CMV-seropositive. The CDR3 reads CASSPLLNTEAFF. The CDR3 bases are TGTGCCAGTAGTCCGCTACTGAACACTGAAGCTTTCTTT.